Below are 5 T cell receptor beta chains sequenced from a single sample in a study of T cells in Graves' hyperthyroidism and ophthalmopathy. RNA transcripts gave rise to amplified TCR beta CDR3 regions. The HTBI primer set served for first-round RT-PCR of the TCR CDR3. MiXCR, applied by TCRdb to the multiplex PCR reads, yields one record per CDR3 protein. The table records hundreds of thousands of distinct CDR3 sequences, roughly 21% of them present only once. Sequenced material: blood. The receptors derive from a man aged 40-55 years with Graves' ophthalmopathy.

In regard to this clonotype: With a much larger clone just one base away, this may be a read error. This chain joins TRBV18 and TRBJ2-7; D may be TRBD1 (6 bases). Germline CDR1 reads KGHSH; CDR2 reads LQKENI. The V gene lost 3 bases and the J gene lost 6 bases, with 18 bases spanning the gap. This CDR3 has 15 residues. CDR3 in amino acids: CASSPPGQGAFEQYF. CDR3 DNA sequence: TGTGCCAGCTCACCTCCGGGACAAGGTGCCTTCGAGCAGTACTTC.

This clonotype was observed at least ten times. The chain joins TRBV28 to TRBJ1-2; 7 positions agree with TRBD1. The V segment lost 2 bases and the J segment 4 bases; nucleotides outside the gene matches: 1. This CDR3 region has 13 residues. Germline CDR1 is MDHEN and CDR2 is SYDVKM. CDR3 loop: CASSLGTVYGYTF. In DNA, the CDR3 is TGTGCCAGCAGTTTAGGGACAGTCTATGGCTACACCTTC.

As concerns this clonotype: A read error may explain this, as a much larger clone is one base away. CDR3 sequence: CAWSVVLADGYTF. CDR3 sequence (DNA): TGTGCCTGGAGTGTAGTTTTGGCCGATGGCTACACCTTC. This chain connects TRBV30 to TRBJ1-2; D unresolved. The V end was cut by 0 bases, the J end by 6 bases, with 11 bases between. CDR3 length: 13 residues. The germline V gene has CDR1 GTSNPN and CDR2 SVGIG (reference sequence).

This clonotype was counted only a few times. This rearrangement joins TRBV6-5 to TRBJ2-1, with D perhaps matching TRBD2 (6 bases). Trimming took 2 bases from V and 0 from J, leaving 8 bases between them. The length of the CDR3 is 15 residues. The V gene's germline CDR1 is MNHEY and CDR2 SVGAGI. The CDR3 loop reads CASSYGGTSYNEQFF. The CDR3 nucleotides read TGTGCCAGCAGTTACGGCGGGACCTCCTACAATGAGCAGTTCTTC.

The rearrangement uses TRBV6-5 and TRBJ2-5; 11 positions match TRBD2. CDR3 length: 14 amino acids. V trimming: 6 bases; J trimming: 4 bases; junction bases outside the gene matches: 4. Germline values: CDR1 MNHEY, CDR2 SVGAGI. The DNA of the CDR3 is TGTGCCAGCAGATACGGACTAGCGGGAGAGACCCAGTACTTC. This gives the protein CASRYGLAGETQYF.